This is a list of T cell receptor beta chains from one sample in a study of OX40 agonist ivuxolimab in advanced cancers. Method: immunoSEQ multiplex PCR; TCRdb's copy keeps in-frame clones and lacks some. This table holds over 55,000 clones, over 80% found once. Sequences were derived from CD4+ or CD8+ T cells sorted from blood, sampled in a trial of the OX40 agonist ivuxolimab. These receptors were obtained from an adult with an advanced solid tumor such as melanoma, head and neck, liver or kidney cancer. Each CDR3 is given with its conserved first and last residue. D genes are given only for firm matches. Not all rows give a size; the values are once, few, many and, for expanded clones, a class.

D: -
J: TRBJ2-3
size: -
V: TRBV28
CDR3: CASSPGTSDTQYF
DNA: TGTGCCAGCAGTCCTGGGACGTCAGATACGCAGTATTTT

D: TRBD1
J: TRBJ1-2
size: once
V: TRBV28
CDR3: CASRTQGAQGYTF
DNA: TGTGCCAGCAGGACTCAGGGGGCGCAGGGCTACACCTTC

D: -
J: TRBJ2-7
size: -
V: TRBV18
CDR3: CASSPEQSTYEQYF
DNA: TGTGCCAGCTCACCAGAGCAATCTACCTACGAGCAGTACTTC

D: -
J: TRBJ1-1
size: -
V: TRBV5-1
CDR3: CASKGRIMNTEAFF
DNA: TGCGCCAGCAAGGGGAGAATTATGAACACTGAAGCTTTCTTT

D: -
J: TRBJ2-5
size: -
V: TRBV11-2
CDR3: CASSVAPGLEKETQYF
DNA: TGTGCCAGCAGCGTGGCCCCGGGACTGGAGAAAGAGACCCAGTACTTC

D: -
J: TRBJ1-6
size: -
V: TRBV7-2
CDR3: CASSLAQGYNSPLHF
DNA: TGTGCCAGCAGCTTAGCTCAGGGGTACAATTCACCCCTCCACTTT

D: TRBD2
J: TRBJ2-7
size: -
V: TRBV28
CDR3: CASSFSSGGTSGILAYEQYF
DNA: TGTGCCAGCAGTTTTTCATCGGGCGGGACTAGCGGGATTTTAGCCTACGAGCAGTACTTC

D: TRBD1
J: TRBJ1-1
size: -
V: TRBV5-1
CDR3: CASSFQGATEAFF
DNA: TGCGCCAGCAGCTTCCAGGGGGCCACTGAAGCTTTCTTT

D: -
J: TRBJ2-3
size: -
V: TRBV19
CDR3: CASKGGFYTDTQYF
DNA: TGTGCCAGTAAGGGGGGGTTTTATACGGATACGCAGTATTTT

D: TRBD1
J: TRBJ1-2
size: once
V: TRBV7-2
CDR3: CASSLAREKSRDSYGYTF
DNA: TGTGCCAGCAGCTTAGCGAGGGAGAAGTCCCGGGACAGCTATGGCTACACCTTC